This T cell receptor beta chain was sequenced in a study of CD8 T cells in Susac syndrome (dated by TCRdb to the late 2010s). Describing the broader study: Among the Susac syndrome patients who were sequenced, clinically active disease was present in six and clinical remission was observed in fewer than ten. Susac syndrome patients were therapy-naive, on corticosteroids (some also receiving IVIg), or on IVIg alone at blood withdrawal. The study used repertoire sequencing to test whether antigen drove CD8+ T cell activation and differentiation in Susac syndrome. The paper as a whole reports these results and caveats: The number of individuals in the TCR sequencing and HLA analysis was acknowledged as relatively small. No clonal expansion was detected in the CD4+ T cell repertoire of Susac syndrome patients.

Of note for this clonotype: This receptor's antigen is unknown. One base away there is no much larger clone; base qualities are not given.

RNA was extracted using the RNeasy kit, and roughly 0.45 to 1 microgram was reverse transcribed with random hexamers. The immunoSEQ multiplex PCR assay, which covers 54 Vbeta and 13 Jbeta segments, was used to amplify TCR beta CDR3 regions. PCR amplification bias was corrected by using a synthetic template baseline for primer optimization and computational correction. The authors' analysis ran thus. Reads were assigned to V, D and J genes according to IMGT and analyzed in immunoSEQ Analyzer, with only productive sequences retained. Clonality was computed as one minus Shannon entropy normalized by log2 of the number of productive unique sequences. For each patient and control, public and private clones were evaluated among the 100 most prevalent clones. A clone was defined as Susac-specific if it was absent from the healthy and MS cohorts, from about 1,100 published viral clones and from other ImmuneACCESS disease sequences. TCRdb handled the public reads itself, with Q25 trimming in fastp and clone calling in MiXCR, and kept productive beta chains. Entries that share a CDR3 protein sequence are merged under the most common genes and DNA. These V and J calls rely on TCRdb rather than the paper's analysis. For this sample the table gives 210,000 or so distinct CDR3 sequences, of which 94% were detected only once. The ten largest make up over 0.15% of the sample.

Measured from the cysteine to the phenylalanine, the CDR3 is 13 residues long. The retained sequence is limited to the CDR3, 39 bases, with the frame set at the first base. Per the germline V gene, SGHTA is the CDR1 and FQGNSA is the CDR2. V is reduced by 7 bases and J by 3 bases, leaving a spacing of 11 bases between them. Peripheral blood CD8+ and CD4+ T cells from healthy donors, Susac syndrome patients and multiple sclerosis patients were profiled using high-throughput TCR beta sequencing. Susac syndrome patients met recently defined diagnostic criteria for definite or probable disease. Bulk CD8+ and CD4+ T cells were purified magnetically by negative isolation, whereas CD8+ TEMRA cells were enriched by FACS. Blood was collected in EDTA tubes and processed within 24 hours, with PBMCs isolated through density gradient centrifugation. PBMCs intended for TCR sequencing were frozen in liquid nitrogen and were later thawed in a 37 degrees C water bath. Purity of sorted or isolated CD4+, CD8+ and CD8+ TEMRA cells was at least 90%.

Recombination linked TRBV7-2 to TRBJ2-3, with the D gene not confidently named. The sample taken for sequencing was CD4+ T cells from PBMCs. This TCR derives from a human donor with Susac syndrome. The nucleotides are TGTGCCAGCAAAAACTATGCAACAGATACGCAGTATTTT. Its product reads: CASKNYATDTQYF. The full variable domain, completed from the reference TRBV7-2 and TRBJ2-3 proteins outside the CDR3, reads GAGVSQSPSNKVTEKGKDVELRCDPISGHTALYWYRQSLGQGLEFLIYFQGNSAPDKSGLPSDRFSAERTGGSVSTLTIQRTQQEDSAVYLCASKNYATDTQYFGPGTRLTVL.